The text below deals with one T cell receptor beta chain. Its antigen is undetermined. The germline V gene has CDR1 MNHEY and CDR2 SVGAGI. This CDR3 is built from 15 residues. Germline trimming cut 4 bases from V and 5 bases from J; bases unmatched to any gene: 5. The data were obtained in a study of T cell responses to AZD1222 COVID-19 vaccine. Study-level results: Spike-wide coverage was observed for vaccine-associated CD4 TCRs, with dominant responses at 160-218 and 743-854. Epitopes outside B.1.351 and B.1.1.7 mutated regions reportedly drew nearly half of spike TCRs. The repertoires were collected only after the peak T cell response.

The method was immunoSEQ multiplex PCR; TCRdb's version includes in-frame clones alone and lacks a portion of them. Here the sample spans more than 100,000 clones, around 93% being singletons. V usage is TRBV6-5 and J usage is TRBJ1-6, with 7 bases lining up with TRBD1. The sequencing here drew on peripheral blood, taken 28 days after the second AZD1222 dose. This clonotype originated in an adult who received the AZD1222 COVID-19 vaccine. The CDR3 coding sequence is TGTGCCAGCAGTTTAAACCAGGGGGATAATTCACCCCTCCACTTT. It is translated as CASSLNQGDNSPLHF.